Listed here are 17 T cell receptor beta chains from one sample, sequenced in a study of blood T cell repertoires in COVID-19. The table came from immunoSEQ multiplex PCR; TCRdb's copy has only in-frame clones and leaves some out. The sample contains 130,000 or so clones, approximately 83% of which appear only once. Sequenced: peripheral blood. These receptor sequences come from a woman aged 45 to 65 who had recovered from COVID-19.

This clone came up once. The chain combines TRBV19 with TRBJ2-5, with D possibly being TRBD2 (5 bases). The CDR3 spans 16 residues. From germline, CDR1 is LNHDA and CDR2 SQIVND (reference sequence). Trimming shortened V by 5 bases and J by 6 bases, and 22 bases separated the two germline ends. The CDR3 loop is CASSGFLSSLDKTQYF. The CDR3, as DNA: TGTGCCAGTAGTGGGTTCTTGTCTAGCCTCGATAAGACCCAGTACTTC. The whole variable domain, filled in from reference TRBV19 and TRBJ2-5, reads DGGITQSPKYLFRKEGQNVTLSCEQNLNHDAMYWYRQDPGQGLRLIYYSQIVNDFQKGDIAEGYSVSREKKESFPLTVTSAQKNPTAFYLCASSGFLSSLDKTQYFGPGTRLLVL.

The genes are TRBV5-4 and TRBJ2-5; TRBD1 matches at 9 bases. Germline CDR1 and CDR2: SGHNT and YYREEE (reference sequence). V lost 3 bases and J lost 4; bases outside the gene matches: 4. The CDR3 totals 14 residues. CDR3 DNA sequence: TGTGCCAGCAGCTCGACAGGGGGGGGAGAGACCCAGTACTTC. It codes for CASSSTGGGETQYF.

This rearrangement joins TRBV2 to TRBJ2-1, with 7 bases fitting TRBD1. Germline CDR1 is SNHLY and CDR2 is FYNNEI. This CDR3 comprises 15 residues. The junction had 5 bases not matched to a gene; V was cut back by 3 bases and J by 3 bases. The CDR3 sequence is CASSDYRGLYNEQFF. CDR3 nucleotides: TGTGCCAGCAGTGACTACAGGGGCCTCTACAATGAGCAGTTCTTC.

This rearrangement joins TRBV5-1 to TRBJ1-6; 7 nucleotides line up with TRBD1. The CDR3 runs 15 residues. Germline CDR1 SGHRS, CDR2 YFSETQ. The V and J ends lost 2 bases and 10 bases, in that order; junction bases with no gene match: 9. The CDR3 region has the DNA TGCGCCAGCAGCTTAATTGAGGGGGCGAAGTCACCCCTCCACTTT. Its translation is CASSLIEGAKSPLHF.

The CDR3 region has the DNA TGTGCCAGCAGCCGCGGACAGGACAATGAGCAGTTCTTC. Its translation: CASSRGQDNEQFF. The chain uses TRBV5-4 and TRBJ2-1; 7 nucleotides align to TRBD1. The CDR3 has 13 residues. CDR1 is SGHNT, CDR2 YYREEE, per germline (reference sequence). The junction had 3 bases not matched to a gene; V was cut back by 4 bases and J by 5 bases.

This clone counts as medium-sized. The CDR3 bases are TGTGCCAGCAGTGACTCGGCAGCCGGGGAGCTGTTTTTT. Protein sequence: CASSDSAAGELFF. This chain connects TRBV6-4 to TRBJ2-2; D ambiguous. Germline CDR1 is MRHNA and CDR2 is SNTAGT. Between the trimmed V and J ends, which lost 0 bases and 6 bases, there was a span of 5 bases. The CDR3 has 13 amino acids.

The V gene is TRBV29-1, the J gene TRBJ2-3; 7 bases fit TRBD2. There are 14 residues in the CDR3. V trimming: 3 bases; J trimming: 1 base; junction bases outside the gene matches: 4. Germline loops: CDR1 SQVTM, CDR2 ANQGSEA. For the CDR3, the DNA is TGCAGCGTTGATCCTAGCGGCCGCACAGATACGCAGTATTTT. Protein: CSVDPSGRTDTQYF.

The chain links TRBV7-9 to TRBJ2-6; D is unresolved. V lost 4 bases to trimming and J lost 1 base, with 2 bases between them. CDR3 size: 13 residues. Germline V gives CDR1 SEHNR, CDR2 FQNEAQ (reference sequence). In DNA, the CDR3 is TGTGCCAGCAGCTCTTCTGGGGCCAACGTCCTGACTTTC. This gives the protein CASSSSGANVLTF.

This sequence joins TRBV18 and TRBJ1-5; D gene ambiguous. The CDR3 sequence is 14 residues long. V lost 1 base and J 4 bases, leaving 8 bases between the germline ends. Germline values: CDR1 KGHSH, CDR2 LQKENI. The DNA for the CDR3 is TGTGCCAGCTCACCACAGAACACAAATCAGCCCCAGCATTTT. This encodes CASSPQNTNQPQHF.

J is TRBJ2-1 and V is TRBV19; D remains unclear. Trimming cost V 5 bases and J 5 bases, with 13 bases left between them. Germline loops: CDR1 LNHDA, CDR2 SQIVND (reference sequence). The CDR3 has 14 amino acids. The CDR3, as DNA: TGTGCCAGTAGTGATAGAGGTGGTGACAATGAGCAGTTCTTC. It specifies CASSDRGGDNEQFF.

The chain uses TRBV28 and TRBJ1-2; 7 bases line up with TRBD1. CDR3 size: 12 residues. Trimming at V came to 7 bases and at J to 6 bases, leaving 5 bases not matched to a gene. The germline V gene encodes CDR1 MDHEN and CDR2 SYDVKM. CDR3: CASTTGTDGYTF. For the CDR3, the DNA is TGTGCCAGCACGACGGGGACAGATGGCTACACCTTC.

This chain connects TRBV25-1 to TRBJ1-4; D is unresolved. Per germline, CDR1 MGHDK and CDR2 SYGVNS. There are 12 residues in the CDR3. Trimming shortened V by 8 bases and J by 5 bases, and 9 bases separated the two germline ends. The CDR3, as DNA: TGTGCCAGCGGGAGACCCAATGAAAAACTGTTTTTT. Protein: CASGRPNEKLFF. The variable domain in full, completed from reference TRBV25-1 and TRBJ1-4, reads EADIYQTPRYLVIGTGKKITLECSQTMGHDKMYWYQQDPGMELHLIHYSYGVNSTEKGDLSSESTVSRIRTEHFPLTLESARPSHTSQYLCASGRPNEKLFFGSGTQLSVL.

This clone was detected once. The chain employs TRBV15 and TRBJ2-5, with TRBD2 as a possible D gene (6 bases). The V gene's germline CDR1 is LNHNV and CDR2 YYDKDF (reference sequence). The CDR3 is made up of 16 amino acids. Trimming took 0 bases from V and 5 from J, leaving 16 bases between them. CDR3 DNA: TGTGCCACCAGCAGAGATGAAGGACTAAGAGGGGAGACCCAGTACTTC. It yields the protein CATSRDEGLRGETQYF.

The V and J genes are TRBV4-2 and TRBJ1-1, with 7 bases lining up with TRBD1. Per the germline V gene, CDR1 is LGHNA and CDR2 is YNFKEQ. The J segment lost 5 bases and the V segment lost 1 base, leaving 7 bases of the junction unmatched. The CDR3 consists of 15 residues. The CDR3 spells CASSQVKGARTEAFF. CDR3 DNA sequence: TGTGCCAGCAGCCAAGTTAAGGGGGCAAGGACTGAAGCTTTCTTT.

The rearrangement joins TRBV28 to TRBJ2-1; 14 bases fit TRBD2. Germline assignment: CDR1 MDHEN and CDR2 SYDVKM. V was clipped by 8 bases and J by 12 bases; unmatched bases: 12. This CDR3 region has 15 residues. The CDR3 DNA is TGTGCCAGCTCCGCGGGACTAGCGGGAGATGGTCCGCAGTTCTTC. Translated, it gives CASSAGLAGDGPQFF.

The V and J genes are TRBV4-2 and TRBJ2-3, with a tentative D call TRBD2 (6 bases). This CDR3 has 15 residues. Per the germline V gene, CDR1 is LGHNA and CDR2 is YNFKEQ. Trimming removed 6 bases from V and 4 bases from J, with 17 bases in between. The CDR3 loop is CASSRTLAAADTQYF. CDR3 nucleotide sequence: TGTGCCAGCAGTAGGACACTAGCTGCGGCAGATACGCAGTATTTT.

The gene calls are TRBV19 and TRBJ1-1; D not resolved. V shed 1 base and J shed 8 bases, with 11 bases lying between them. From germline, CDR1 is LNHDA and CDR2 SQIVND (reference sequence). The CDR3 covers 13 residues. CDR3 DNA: TGTGCCAGTAGTATAGTGAACTTCCCCGAAGCTTTCTTT. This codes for CASSIVNFPEAFF.